The clone carrying this T cell receptor beta chain was observed a few times. Its antigen is still unknown. The data stem from a study of T-cell memory formation after mild COVID-19. Constant-segment primers were used for 5'RACE, and the resulting TCR alpha and TCR beta cDNA libraries carried sample barcodes and UMIs. Each CDR3 protein gets one entry after TCRdb re-called the 5' RACE reads with MiXCR. This sample has some 130,000 distinct CDR3 sequences, with about 16% found just once. General study points: There were some responding clones in pre-infection memory, which suggested that cross-reactive memory had joined. Mainly CM and EM harbored the contracting CD4+ clones; mainly EMRA harbored the CD8+ ones.

V was clipped by 0 bases and J by 4 bases, with 4 bases between them. The length of the CDR3 is 13 residues. Looked up from germline, CDR1 is KGHDR and CDR2 is SFDVKD. V is TRBV24-1 and J is TRBJ2-3; D remains ambiguous. This TCR came from an adult woman who had mild COVID-19 (a few samples of this study predate the infection). Cell type and time point are not known. Material for sequencing was PBMCs or a T cell subset sorted from them (not recorded which). As DNA, the CDR3 is TGTGCCACCAGTGATTTGCGAGCAGATACGCAGTATTTT. Its translation is CATSDLRADTQYF.